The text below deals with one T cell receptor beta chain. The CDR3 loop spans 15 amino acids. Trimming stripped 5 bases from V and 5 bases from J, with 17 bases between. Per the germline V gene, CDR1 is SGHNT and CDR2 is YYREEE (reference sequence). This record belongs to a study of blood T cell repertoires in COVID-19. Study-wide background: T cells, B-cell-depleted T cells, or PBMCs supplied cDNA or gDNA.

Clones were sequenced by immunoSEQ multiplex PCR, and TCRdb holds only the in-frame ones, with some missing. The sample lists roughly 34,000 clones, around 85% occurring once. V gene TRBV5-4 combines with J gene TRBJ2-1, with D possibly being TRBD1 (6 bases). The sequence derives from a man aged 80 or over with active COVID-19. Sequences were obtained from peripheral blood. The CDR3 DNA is TGTGCCAGCAGACCTTCCGGGACACCCGACAATGAGCAGTTCTTC. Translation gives CASRPSGTPDNEQFF.